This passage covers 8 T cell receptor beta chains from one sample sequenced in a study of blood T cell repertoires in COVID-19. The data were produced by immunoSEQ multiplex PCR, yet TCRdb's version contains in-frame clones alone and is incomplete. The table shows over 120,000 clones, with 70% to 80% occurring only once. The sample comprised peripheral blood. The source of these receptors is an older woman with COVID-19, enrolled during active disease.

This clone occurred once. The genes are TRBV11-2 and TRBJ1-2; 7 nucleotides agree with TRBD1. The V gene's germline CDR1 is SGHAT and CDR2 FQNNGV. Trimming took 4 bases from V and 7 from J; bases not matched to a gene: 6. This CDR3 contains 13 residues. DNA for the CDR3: TGTGCCAGCAGCTCACAGAGGGGGCGTGGCTACACCTTC. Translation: CASSSQRGRGYTF.

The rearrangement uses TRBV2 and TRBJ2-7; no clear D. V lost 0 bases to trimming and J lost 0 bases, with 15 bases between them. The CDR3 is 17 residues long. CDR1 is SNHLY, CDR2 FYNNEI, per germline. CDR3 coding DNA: TGTGCCAGCAGTGAAGCGCTTACAGCCTCTACCTCCTACGAGCAGTACTTC. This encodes CASSEALTASTSYEQYF.

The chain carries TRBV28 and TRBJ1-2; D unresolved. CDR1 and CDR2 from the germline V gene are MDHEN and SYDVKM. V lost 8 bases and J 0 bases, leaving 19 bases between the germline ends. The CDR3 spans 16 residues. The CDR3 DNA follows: TGTGCCAGCTCCCTATTTATATCTTCCGCTAACTATGGCTACACCTTC. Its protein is CASSLFISSANYGYTF.

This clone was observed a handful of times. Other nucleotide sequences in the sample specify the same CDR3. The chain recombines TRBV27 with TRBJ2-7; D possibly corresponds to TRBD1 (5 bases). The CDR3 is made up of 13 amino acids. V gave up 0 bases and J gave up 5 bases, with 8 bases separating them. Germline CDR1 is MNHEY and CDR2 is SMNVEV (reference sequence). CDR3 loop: CASSLSGQNEQYF. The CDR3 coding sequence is TGTGCCAGCAGTTTATCGGGGCAAAACGAGCAGTACTTC.

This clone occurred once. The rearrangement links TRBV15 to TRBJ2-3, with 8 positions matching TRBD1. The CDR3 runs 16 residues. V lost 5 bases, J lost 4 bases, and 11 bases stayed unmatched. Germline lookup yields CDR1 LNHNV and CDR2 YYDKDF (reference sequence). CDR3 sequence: CATSGGQGGAADTQYF. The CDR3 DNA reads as TGTGCCACCAGCGGAGGACAGGGAGGTGCGGCAGATACGCAGTATTTT.

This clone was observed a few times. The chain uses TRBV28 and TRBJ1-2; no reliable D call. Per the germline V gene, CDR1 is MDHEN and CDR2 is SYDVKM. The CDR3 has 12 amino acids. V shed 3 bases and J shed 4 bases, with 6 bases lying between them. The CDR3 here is CASSFAPYGYTF. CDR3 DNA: TGTGCCAGCAGTTTTGCGCCCTATGGCTACACCTTC.

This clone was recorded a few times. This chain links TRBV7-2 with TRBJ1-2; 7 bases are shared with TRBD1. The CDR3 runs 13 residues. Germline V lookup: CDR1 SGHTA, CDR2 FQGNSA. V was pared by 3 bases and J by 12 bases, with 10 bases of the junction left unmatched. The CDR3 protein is CASSLSTTGRNTF. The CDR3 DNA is TGTGCCAGCAGCTTGTCTACGACAGGGAGGAACACCTTC.

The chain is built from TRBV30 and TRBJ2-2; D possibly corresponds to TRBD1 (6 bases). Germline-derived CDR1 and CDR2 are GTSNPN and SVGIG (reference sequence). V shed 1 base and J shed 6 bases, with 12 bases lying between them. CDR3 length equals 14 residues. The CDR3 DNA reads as TGTGCCTGGAGTGCGTACAGGGCGGCCGGGGAGCTGTTTTTT. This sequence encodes CAWSAYRAAGELFF.